This entry concerns a single T cell receptor beta chain. Per the original methods: Amplifying reference gene primers gave estimates of nucleated cell counts. Method: immunoSEQ multiplex PCR; TCRdb's copy keeps in-frame clones and lacks some. From that table come the V and J calls and clone size; the DNA was used to work out D and trimming. The table lists 60,000 to 65,000 clones, roughly 68% of them singletons. The CDR3 contains 15 residues. Germline CDR1 reads LGHDT; CDR2 reads YNNKEL (reference sequence). The V segment lost 3 bases and the J segment 9 bases; nucleotides outside the gene matches: 5. The source of the sample is a study of blood T cell repertoires in COVID-19.

J is TRBJ2-1 and V is TRBV3-1 (or the pseudogene TRBV3-2); TRBD2 matches 13 bases. The clonotype comes from a woman of 80 years or more with acute or convalescent COVID-19. Sequenced: peripheral blood. The CDR3 sequence: CASSHPGLAGLEQFF. The CDR3 nucleotides are TGTGCCAGCAGCCACCCGGGACTAGCGGGGCTTGAGCAGTTCTTC.